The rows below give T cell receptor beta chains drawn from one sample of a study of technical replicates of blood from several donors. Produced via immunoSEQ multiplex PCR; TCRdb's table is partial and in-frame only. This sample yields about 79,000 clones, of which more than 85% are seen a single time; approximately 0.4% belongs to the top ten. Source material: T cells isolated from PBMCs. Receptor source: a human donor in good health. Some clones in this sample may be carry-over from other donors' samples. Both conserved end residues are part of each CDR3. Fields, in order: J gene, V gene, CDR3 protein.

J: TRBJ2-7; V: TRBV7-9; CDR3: CASSWDRELYEQYF
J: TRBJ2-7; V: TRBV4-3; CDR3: CASSPGGGYEQYF
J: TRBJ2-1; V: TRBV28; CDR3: CASSPPGAASYNEQFF
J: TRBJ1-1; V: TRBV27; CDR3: CASSPVIRDRGPEAFF
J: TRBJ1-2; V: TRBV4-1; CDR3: CASRFTGTEGYTF
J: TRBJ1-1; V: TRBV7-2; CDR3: CASRPGGLNTEAFF
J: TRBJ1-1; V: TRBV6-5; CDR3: CASRDRERITEAFF
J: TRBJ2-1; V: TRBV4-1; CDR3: CASSQGQGAYNEQFF
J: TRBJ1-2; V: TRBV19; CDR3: CASSYRGYGYTF
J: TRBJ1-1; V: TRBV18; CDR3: CASSPTVDRDTEAFF
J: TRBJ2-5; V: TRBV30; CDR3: CAWSKNWAGRETQYF
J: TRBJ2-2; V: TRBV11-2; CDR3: CASSFGTGVTGELFF
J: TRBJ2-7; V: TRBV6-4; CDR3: CASSPGTGSYEQYF
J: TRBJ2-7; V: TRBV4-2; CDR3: CASSANRGNSYEQYF
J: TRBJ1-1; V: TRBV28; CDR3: CASSLVEGGETDTEAFF
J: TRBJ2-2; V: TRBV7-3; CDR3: CASSSWDRDTGELFF
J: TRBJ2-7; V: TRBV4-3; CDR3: CASSQLEGTAYEQYF
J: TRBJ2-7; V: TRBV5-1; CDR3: CASTSRAHEQYF
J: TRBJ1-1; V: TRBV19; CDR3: CASNRLRDRGWGGEAFF
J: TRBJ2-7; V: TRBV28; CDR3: CASSSSFYEQYF
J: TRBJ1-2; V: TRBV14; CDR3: CASSQGGYGYTF
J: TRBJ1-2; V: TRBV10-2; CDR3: CASSELWGVGYGYTF
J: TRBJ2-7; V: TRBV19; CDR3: CASSQRQGRKDEQYF
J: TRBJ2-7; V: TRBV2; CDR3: CASSEAAQVYEQYF
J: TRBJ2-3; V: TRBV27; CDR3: CASSLKGGSWDTQYF
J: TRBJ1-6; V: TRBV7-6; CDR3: CASSLYSNSPLHF
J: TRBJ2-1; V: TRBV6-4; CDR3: CASSELAGYYNEQFF
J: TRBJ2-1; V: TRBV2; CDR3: CASSEWGAGEQFF
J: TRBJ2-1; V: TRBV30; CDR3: CAWSADRGYPYNEQFF
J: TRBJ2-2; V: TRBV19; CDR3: CASSIGLAGGIGELFF
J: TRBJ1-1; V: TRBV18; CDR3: CASSPFDTNTEAFF
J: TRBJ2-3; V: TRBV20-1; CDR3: CSARDDWTQYF
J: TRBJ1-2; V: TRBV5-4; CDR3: CASSLHRGVVDYTF
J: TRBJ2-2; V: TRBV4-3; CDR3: CASSQDRTGGTGELFF
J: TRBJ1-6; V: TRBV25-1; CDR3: CASSAHTNSPLHF
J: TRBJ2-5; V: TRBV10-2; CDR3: CASSHPGGLAGAGETQYF
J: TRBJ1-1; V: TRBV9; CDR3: CASSRQGGNTEAFF
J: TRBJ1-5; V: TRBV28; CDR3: CASSPRGPQPQHF
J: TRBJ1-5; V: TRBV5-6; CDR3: CASSLGQDQPQHF
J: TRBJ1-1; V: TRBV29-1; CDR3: CSVGGGYTEAFF
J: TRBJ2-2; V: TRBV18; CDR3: CASSGQANTGELFF
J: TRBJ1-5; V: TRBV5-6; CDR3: CASSSGLFSNQPQHF
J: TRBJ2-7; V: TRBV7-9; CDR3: CASSPWTSGYEQYF
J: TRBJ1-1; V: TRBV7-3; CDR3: CASSLTTAGLSFTEAFF
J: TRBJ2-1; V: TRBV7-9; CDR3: CASIMTDNYNEQFF
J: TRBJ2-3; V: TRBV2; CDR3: CASSEGRRDVSDTQYF
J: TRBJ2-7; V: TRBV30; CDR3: CAWTRLNEQYF
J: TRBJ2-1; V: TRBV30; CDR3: CAWSPRQATWVSSYNEQFF
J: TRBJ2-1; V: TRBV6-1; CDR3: CASSDTLAGGRREQFF
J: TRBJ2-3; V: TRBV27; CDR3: CASSLRRQGASDTQYF